This entry describes one TCR beta chain. Its target is not known. This specimen comes from a study of shared clonotypes between healthy human individuals. Whole-study results and caveats: Non-shared clonotypes showed lower generation probabilities than clonotypes common to all four donors.

The V gene lost 6 bases and the J gene lost 1 base, with 12 bases spanning the gap. The CDR3 runs to 14 residues. Germline V gives CDR1 MNHEY, CDR2 SMNVEV (reference sequence). Only in-frame clones appear in the TCRdb table, and some are missing; sequencing was by immunoSEQ multiplex PCR. This table holds 550,000 to 750,000 clones, around 90% found once. In the naive CD8 group, cells lacked CD45RO and were positively selected for CCR7, so terminally differentiated effector memory CD45RA+ cells were left out. The sequenced sample was naive CD8+ T cells sorted from blood. The sequence derives from a man aged 30-40 years in good health. J is TRBJ1-2 and V is TRBV27; the D is unclear. CDR3: CASRDGQVNYGYTF. Written as DNA, the CDR3 is TGTGCCAGCAGGGACGGGCAGGTTAACTATGGCTACACCTTC.